This passage covers 26 T cell receptor beta chains from one sample sequenced in a study of memory CD4+ T cells and cytomegalovirus serostatus. The assay was immunoSEQ multiplex PCR, and TCRdb's table has in-frame clones only and misses some. The sample yields 60,000 or so clones, more than 65% seen once. The sort gate was single viable CD3+CD4+CD8-CD45RO+ cells for memory CD4+ T cells. The sample consisted of memory CD4+ T cells from blood. The source is an adult in good health and CMV-seronegative. Some clones in this sample may be carry-over from other donors' samples.

The V call is TRBV29-1, the J call TRBJ2-7, with TRBD2 matching 8 bases. The CDR3 is 14 amino acids. From germline, CDR1 is SQVTM and CDR2 ANQGSEA. V lost 4 bases, J lost 2 bases, and 7 bases stayed unmatched. CDR3 coding DNA: TGCAGCGTTGGGGTAGGGACTAGGCCCTACGAGCAGTACTTC. Amino acids: CSVGVGTRPYEQYF.

This clone was picked up a small number of times. The chain uses TRBV7-6 and TRBJ2-5; D is ambiguous. This CDR3 comprises 12 residues. Germline values: CDR1 SGHVS, CDR2 FNYEAQ. V was cut by 5 bases and J by 0 bases, with 4 bases left in between. The DNA of the CDR3 is TGTGCCAGCAGCCCGCACCAAGAGACCCAGTACTTC. Amino acid sequence: CASSPHQETQYF.

This clone was seen once. This CDR3 reads CASSEFGGETQYF. In nucleotides, the CDR3 is TGTGCCAGCAGTGAATTCGGGGGGGAGACCCAGTACTTC. J is TRBJ2-5 and V is TRBV2, with 7 bases aligning to TRBD2. Germline V gives CDR1 SNHLY, CDR2 FYNNEI. This CDR3 region has 13 residues. J gave up 5 bases and V 2 bases, and 2 bases lay outside the gene matches.

This chain connects TRBV2 to TRBJ1-5; no firm D call. Trimming removed 5 bases from V and 6 bases from J, with 17 bases in between. The CDR3 is 15 residues long. The germline V gene has CDR1 SNHLY and CDR2 FYNNEI. The CDR3 sequence is CASSSSWSEAQPQHF. The CDR3 coding sequence is TGTGCCAGCAGTAGTTCGTGGAGCGAGGCTCAGCCCCAGCATTTT.

The chain couples TRBV5-4 to TRBJ1-4, with D perhaps matching TRBD1 (5 bases). The length of the CDR3 is 14 residues. The V end lost 5 bases, the J end lost 5 bases, and 13 bases lay between the germline ends. CDR1 and CDR2 from the germline V gene are SGHNT and YYREEE (reference sequence). Written as DNA, the CDR3 is TGTGCCAGCAGGGGGGACGGAATAAATGAAAAACTGTTTTTT. Translating gives CASRGDGINEKLFF.

The J gene is TRBJ2-7, the V gene TRBV7-6, with 10 bases lining up with TRBD1. Germline loops: CDR1 SGHVS, CDR2 FNYEAQ. The CDR3 extends over 16 amino acids. Trimming cost V 2 bases and J 3 bases; bases outside gene matches: 7. In nucleotides, the CDR3 is TGTGCCAGCAGCTTATTACCGGGACAGGGGCGCTACGAGCAGTACTTC. Its protein is CASSLLPGQGRYEQYF.

The V call is TRBV19, the J call TRBJ1-1; the D gene is possibly TRBD1 (6 bases). The V gene lost 6 bases and the J gene lost 4 bases, with 18 bases spanning the gap. CDR3 length: 15 residues. Germline V CDR1 and CDR2: LNHDA, SQIVND (reference sequence). CDR3 nucleotides: TGTGCCAGTAGCCCTTTACGGGGGCGAGGCACTGAAGCTTTCTTT. This sequence encodes CASSPLRGRGTEAFF.

The chain carries TRBV11-2 and TRBJ2-1; D is unclear. Between the trimmed V and J ends, which lost 4 bases and 0 bases, there was a span of 13 bases. Germline-derived CDR1 and CDR2 are SGHAT and FQNNGV. CDR3 length: 16 residues. CDR3 sequence (DNA): TGTGCCAGCAGCTCCCGAATTGACAACTCCTACAATGAGCAGTTCTTC. It specifies CASSSRIDNSYNEQFF. Full variable domain (outside the CDR3, taken from reference TRBV11-2 and TRBJ2-1): EAGVAQSPRYKIIEKRQSVAFWCNPISGHATLYWYQQILGQGPKLLIQFQNNGVVDDSQLPKDRFSAERLKGVDSTLKIQPAKLEDSAVYLCASSSRIDNSYNEQFFGPGTRLTVL.

The V call is TRBV5-4, the J call TRBJ2-5, with a possible D match to TRBD2 (5 bases). With 4 bases removed from V and 4 bases from J, the gap between germline ends came to 8 bases. The CDR3 contains 12 residues. Looked up from germline, CDR1 is SGHNT and CDR2 is YYREEE (reference sequence). The CDR3 coding sequence is TGTGCCAGCAGCCGGACTCTAGAGACCCAGTACTTC. It codes for CASSRTLETQYF.

This chain uses TRBV5-4 with TRBJ2-5; D perhaps matches TRBD2 (5 bases). From germline, CDR1 is SGHNT and CDR2 YYREEE (reference sequence). This CDR3 spans 13 amino acids. V lost 4 bases and J lost 7, with 14 bases in between. CDR3 sequence reads: CASSQTNEGTQYF. In DNA form, the CDR3 reads TGTGCCAGCAGCCAAACGAACGAGGGGACCCAGTACTTC.

The chain carries TRBV19 and TRBJ2-3; D gene ambiguous. The germline gives CDR1 LNHDA, CDR2 SQIVND (reference sequence). CDR3 length: 14 residues. Deletions cut 3 bases from V and 0 bases from J, with 7 bases between. CDR3 residues: CASSIQTSTDTQYF. In DNA form, the CDR3 reads TGTGCCAGTAGTATTCAGACCAGCACAGATACGCAGTATTTT.

The J gene is TRBJ1-1, the V gene TRBV7-2, with 10 bases matching TRBD1. There are 15 residues in the CDR3. V lost 5 bases to trimming and J lost 1 base; unmatched junction nucleotides: 4. CDR1 is SGHTA and CDR2 is FQGNSA in the germline V gene. The CDR3 nucleotides read TGTGCCAGCAGCAGACAGGGGGCGCGGAACACTGAAGCTTTCTTT. Protein product: CASSRQGARNTEAFF.

This sequence joins TRBV6-5 and TRBJ1-2, with 7 bases lining up with TRBD1. Germline V gives CDR1 MNHEY, CDR2 SVGAGI. With 5 bases clipped from V and 6 bases from J, the junction kept 12 bases outside the gene matches. The CDR3 is 15 amino acids. CDR3 sequence (DNA): TGTGCCAGCAGTACCGGGACAGTATCGTTAAATGGCTACACCTTC. The encoded protein is CASSTGTVSLNGYTF.

The rearrangement joins TRBV29-1 to TRBJ2-7; 11 bases agree with TRBD1. The germline CDR1 and CDR2 sequences are SQVTM and ANQGSEA. The CDR3 is 13 amino acids. The V and J ends lost 7 bases and 3 bases, in that order; junction bases with no gene match: 5. Here the CDR3 DNA reads TGCAGCGCCGCCGGGACAGGGGGCTACGAGCAGTACTTC. It specifies CSAAGTGGYEQYF.

The V call is TRBV5-4, the J call TRBJ2-7; no firm D call. Germline CDR1 reads SGHNT; CDR2 reads YYREEE (reference sequence). Between the trimmed V and J ends, which lost 4 bases and 6 bases, there was a span of 14 bases. The CDR3 has 13 residues. The CDR3 loop is CASSLDYVGEQYF. For the CDR3, the DNA is TGTGCCAGCAGCCTGGATTACGTCGGCGAGCAGTACTTC. Full variable domain (rest looked up from reference TRBV5-4 and TRBJ2-7): ETGVTQSPTHLIKTRGQQVTLRCSSQSGHNTVSWYQQALGQGPQFIFQYYREEENGRGNFPPRFSGLQFPNYSSELNVNALELDDSALYLCASSLDYVGEQYFGPGTRLTVT.

The V call is TRBV4-3, the J call TRBJ1-2; D not certain. Germline assignment: CDR1 LGHNA and CDR2 YSLEER. The CDR3 loop spans 15 amino acids. Trimming left V 1 base short and J 0 bases short, with 9 bases between. The CDR3 DNA reads TGCGCCAGCAGCCAAGCCCAGCGAGCTAACTATGGCTACACCTTC. Translation gives CASSQAQRANYGYTF.

The chain is built from TRBV6-5 and TRBJ2-5; TRBD2 might be the D (5 bases). Germline assignment: CDR1 MNHEY and CDR2 SVGAGI. The V gene lost 8 bases and the J gene lost 0 bases, with 10 bases spanning the gap. The CDR3 spans 13 residues. CDR3 sequence (DNA): TGTGCCAGCCTCGGGGTGAACCAAGAGACCCAGTACTTC. Encoded protein: CASLGVNQETQYF.

The chain has TRBV5-1 and TRBJ2-5, with 9 nucleotides matching TRBD1. CDR3 size: 14 residues. Looked up from germline, CDR1 is SGHRS and CDR2 is YFSETQ. V trimming: 4 bases; J trimming: 3 bases; junction bases outside the gene matches: 4. The CDR3: CASSTGTGKETQYF. The CDR3 coding sequence is TGCGCCAGCAGCACCGGGACAGGGAAAGAGACCCAGTACTTC.

The chain couples TRBV11-3 to TRBJ1-4, with D possibly TRBD1 on 5 matching bases. Trimming pared 2 bases from V and 4 bases from J, leaving 20 bases between. The CDR3 sequence is 18 residues long. Germline V gene sequence: CDR1 SGHNT, CDR2 YENEEA. The CDR3 DNA reads as TGTGCCAGCAGCTTACCATACCCGCGGGGCAGGAATAATGAAAAACTGTTTTTT. Translating it yields CASSLPYPRGRNNEKLFF.

The rearrangement uses TRBV12-5 and TRBJ2-7; D might be TRBD2 (6 bases). Germline CDR1 is LGHNT and CDR2 is FRNRAP. This CDR3 spans 14 amino acids. V was clipped by 6 bases and J by 0 bases, with 12 bases between them. DNA of the CDR3: TGTGCTAGTGGATCGGGAGACAGCTCCTACGAGCAGTACTTC. Protein sequence: CASGSGDSSYEQYF.

The CDR3 spells CASSLESRGGNTEAFF. The DNA for the CDR3 is TGTGCCAGCAGCTTAGAGTCCAGGGGGGGAAACACTGAAGCTTTCTTT. The V gene is TRBV7-2, the J gene TRBJ1-1; TRBD1 agrees at 7 bases. The V gene's germline CDR1 is SGHTA and CDR2 FQGNSA. This CDR3 spans 16 amino acids. Trimming removed 1 base from V and 2 bases from J; junction bases left unmatched: 7.

The chain recombines TRBV29-1 with TRBJ2-3; D not certain. Germline V CDR1 and CDR2: SQVTM, ANQGSEA. The V end was cut by 5 bases, the J end by 4 bases, with 13 bases between. The CDR3 is 13 amino acids. DNA for the CDR3: TGCAGCGTTTCTCCCAAAAGGCCAGATACGCAGTATTTT. Its translation is CSVSPKRPDTQYF.

The CDR3 sequence is CASSDLGGTQYF. The CDR3 nucleotides read TGTGCCAGCAGTGACCTTGGAGGGACCCAGTACTTC. The rearrangement joins TRBV6-4 to TRBJ2-5; the D gene is possibly TRBD2 (5 bases). V was cut by 2 bases and J by 7 bases, with 8 bases left in between. This CDR3 comprises 12 residues. From germline, CDR1 is MRHNA and CDR2 SNTAGT.

The V call is TRBV13, the J call TRBJ2-6; D possibly corresponds to TRBD2 (7 bases). Germline CDR1 and CDR2: PRHDT and FYEKMQ (reference sequence). CDR3 length: 17 amino acids. Trimming removed 2 bases at V and 2 bases at J, with 13 bases between. The CDR3 spells CASSLFRGGAGANVLTF. In DNA form, the CDR3 reads TGTGCCAGCAGCTTATTTAGGGGGGGCGCTGGGGCCAACGTCCTGACTTTC.

This clone was observed a few times. This chain's CDR3 is CASSAGTGYSTEAFF. The DNA of the CDR3 is TGTGCCAGCAGCGCCGGGACAGGGTACTCCACTGAAGCTTTCTTT. The genes are TRBV7-6 and TRBJ1-1, with 9 bases that match TRBD1. Germline CDR1 SGHVS, CDR2 FNYEAQ. The V and J ends lost 5 bases and 4 bases, in that order; junction bases with no gene match: 8. This CDR3 spans 15 amino acids.

The genes are TRBV10-3 and TRBJ2-7; TRBD2 agrees at 10 bases. V shed 5 bases, J shed 0 bases, and the junction held 7 bases outside the gene matches. Germline V gives CDR1 ENHRY, CDR2 SYGVKD. The CDR3 length is 16 residues. The CDR3 loop is CAISTGLAPLSYEQYF. CDR3 bases: TGTGCCATCAGTACGGGACTAGCGCCACTCTCCTACGAGCAGTACTTC.